This T cell receptor beta chain came from a study of T cell changes during pregnancy in multiple sclerosis (dated by TCRdb to about 2019). Some background on the complete study: In women with multiple sclerosis, the researchers looked at how the T cell repertoire shifted as pregnancy progressed.

Libraries were prepared through the immunoSEQ multiplex PCR assay. As stored in TCRdb, this immuneACCESS dataset retains in-frame rearrangements with V and J assigned. A fraction of the clones does not appear; measured against another copy, unresolved V genes explain less than half of the discrepancy, and the remainder lacks a known reason. The sample includes around 75,000 clones, with roughly 94% observed a single time. The ten largest clones represent roughly 0.14% of the sample. A note on this clone: Its cognate antigen has yet to be identified. Base qualities are not recorded, but no much larger clone differs from it by a single base.

Deletion took 1 base off V and 0 bases off J, with a span of 12 bases between the germline ends. The CDR3 spans 16 residues, from the cysteine through the phenylalanine. The sequence is cut down to CDR3 DNA, 48 bases in frame from base 1. CDR1 and CDR2, per the germline V gene, are MDHEN and SYDVKM. Recombination linked TRBV28 to TRBJ2-5; a weak D assignment points to TRBD1 (6 bases agree). This sequence originates from a female donor with multiple sclerosis, enrolled in a pregnancy study. The sample consisted of CD4+ T cells from peripheral blood mononuclear cells, taken after pregnancy. CDR3 loop: CASSLFSTGHQETQYF. The DNA sequence is given as TGTGCCAGCAGTTTATTTTCGACAGGACACCAAGAGACCCAGTACTTC.